This TCR beta chain appears in the sequencing data of a study of blood T cell repertoires in COVID-19. Study summary: In each case, the material was cDNA or gDNA derived from T cells, B-cell-depleted T cells, or PBMCs.

Data came from immunoSEQ multiplex PCR; TCRdb stores just in-frame clones and leaves some out. The sample yields about 280,000 clones, roughly 85% seen once. Assignment of participants to cohorts was predicated upon participant-reported clinical history. This clone was detected a few times. Per the germline V gene, CDR1 is SGHRS and CDR2 is YFSETQ. J gave up 4 bases and V 3 bases, and 4 bases lay outside the gene matches. The CDR3 is 15 residues long. The receptor was isolated from a woman between 45 and 65 years old who had recovered from COVID-19. The chain joins TRBV5-1 to TRBJ2-3; 11 positions match TRBD2. Sequenced input: PBMCs or T cells enriched from blood (not recorded which). The CDR3 reads CASSSIAGGADTQYF. The CDR3 DNA follows: TGCGCCAGCAGCTCTATAGCGGGAGGGGCAGATACGCAGTATTTT.